This T cell receptor (beta chain) was recorded in a study of T-cell memory formation after mild COVID-19 (dated by TCRdb to the early 2020s). With regard to the full study: Most TCR sequence clusters were specific to one of the two donors. T-cell clones expanding and contracting after mild COVID-19 in a couple of donors were tracked by longitudinal TCRalpha and TCRbeta repertoire sequencing. Two young, previously healthy adult volunteers, one female and one male, were included in the cohort.

Broad study findings and their caveats: Contracting CD4+ clones appeared mostly in the CM and EM memory subsets, whereas CD8+ clones were enriched in EMRA. The second-wave clones that peaked on day 37 were not confirmed to be SARS-CoV-2 specific. Only two mild cases were covered in the study, and larger cohorts including severe cases with pre-infection samples were considered necessary. Balanced CD4/CD8 phenotypes were observed for clones contracting from day 15 to 85, whereas a bias towards CD4+ was observed for a second wave of clones expanding from day 15 to 37. The detection of some responding clones in pre-infection memory suggests that pre-existing cross-reactive memory T cells joined the SARS-CoV-2 response.

This clonotype was detected a few times. Its antigen is currently not known. Within one base of it there is no much larger clone, and no base qualities were kept. This sample was sequenced with an Illumina NovaSeq 6000. TCRalpha and TCRbeta cDNA libraries were built by 5'RACE with constant-segment primers, adding sample barcodes and unique molecular identifiers. RNA was extracted from every sample with Trizol reagent. The libraries were amplified in two PCR steps, and the second step added a second sample barcode and Illumina TruSeq adapters. Sequencing of libraries was performed on an Illumina NovaSeq with 2 x 150 bp paired-end reads. On the study's bioinformatics: With migec v1.2.7, reads were demultiplexed and then collapsed into UMI-guided consensus sequences. Using mixcr v2.1.11, UMI consensuses were aligned to TRA and TRB V and J templates and then assembled into clonotypes. Clonotypes were classified as expanded or contracted when called significant by both edgeR and NoisET, with noise models trained on biological replicates. For edgeR calls, the cutoffs were a false discovery rate-adjusted p below 0.01 and a log2 fold-change threshold of 1. PCA with hierarchical clustering of max-normalized trajectories of the 1000 most abundant clonotypes was used as exploratory dynamics analysis. Separately sequenced CD4+ and CD8+ repertoires were used to assign the CD4 or CD8 phenotype of responding clones. The public reads were quality trimmed at Q25 with fastp and then assembled into clones with MiXCR by TCRdb, keeping productive beta chains. Every distinct CDR3 protein forms one entry, paired with its most common genes and DNA. The V and J calls, along with clone size, are taken from TCRdb and not from the paper's own processing. The sample profile shows hundreds of thousands of distinct CDR3 sequences; 28% of them were found once. The ten largest clones add up to roughly 14% of the sample.

Ficoll-Paque density gradient centrifugation was used to isolate PBMCs. Inclusive of the bounding cysteine and phenylalanine, the CDR3 is 16 residues long. The only DNA kept is the CDR3, 48 bases in frame from the first base. The germline V gene specifies KGHSH as CDR1 and LQKENI as CDR2. V ends up 0 bases short and J 0 bases short, with an unmatched junction base count of 3. The specimen was PBMCs or a T cell subset sorted from them (not recorded which). The sequence derives from an adult woman who had mild COVID-19 (a few samples of this study predate the infection). The sample titles of this study are shuffled in the database, so cell type and time point are left out; the donor was told from shared clones. The rearranged segments are TRBV18 and TRBJ2-7, with 9 bases in between that match TRBD1. CDR3 reads: CASSPPGGQGSYEQYF. The nucleotides read TGTGCCAGCTCACCACCGGGGGGACAGGGCTCCTACGAGCAGTACTTC.